Below, 27 T cell receptor beta chains from the same sample are listed, as sequenced in a study of blood T cells in healthy people across ages. Using a J-beta primer mix together with a sample-barcoded 5' primer, a second PCR was run for 7 to 11 cycles. TCRdb itself ran the 5' RACE reads through MiXCR, one entry per CDR3 protein. The top ten hold 7.7% of the sample, which has 1.5 million to 2 million distinct CDR3 sequences, about 28% seen once. The sample was blood. The receptors were sampled from a woman in her thirties in good health.

The genes are TRBV6-2 or TRBV6-3 and TRBJ2-1, with 8 bases matching TRBD2. V shed 2 bases, J shed 0 bases, and the junction held 15 bases outside the gene matches. CDR1 and CDR2 (germline): MNHEY, SVGEGT. CDR3 length: 20 amino acids. CDR3 region: CASSYSGLAGVSSSYNEQFF. CDR3 nucleotide sequence: TGTGCCAGCAGTTACAGCGGTCTAGCGGGCGTTTCATCCTCCTACAATGAGCAGTTCTTC.

The DNA of the CDR3 is TGTGCCAGCAGCTTAAGGCAAGTTTGGAGGGATCCTAGACGGAATGAGCAGTTCTTC. It translates to CASSLRQVWRDPRRNEQFF. The chain links TRBV7-2 to TRBJ2-1, with a possible D match to TRBD2 (6 bases). CDR1 and CDR2 (germline): SGHTA, FQGNSA. The V end was cut by 2 bases, the J end by 7 bases, with 27 bases between. The CDR3 is 19 residues long. Full variable domain (missing parts from reference TRBV7-2 and TRBJ2-1): GAGVSQSPSNKVTEKGKDVELRCDPISGHTALYWYRQSLGQGLEFLIYFQGNSAPDKSGLPSDRFSAERTGGSVSTLTIQRTQQEDSAVYLCASSLRQVWRDPRRNEQFFGPGTRLTVL.

The gene calls are TRBV5-1 and TRBJ2-1; possible D gene TRBD2, 5 bases. The J call may not be correct, given that the DNA end is closer to TRBJ2-7. Germline V lookup: CDR1 SGHRS, CDR2 YFSETQ. CDR3 size: 18 residues. CDR3 DNA: TGCGCCAGCAGCTTAAGGGCCCCAGAGGAGGCTAGCTACAATGAGCAGTACTTC. Translation gives CASSLRAPEEASYNEQYF.

The chain recombines TRBV6-2 or TRBV6-3 with TRBJ1-5; D is undetermined. The length of the CDR3 is 13 residues. Trimming cost V 6 bases and J 9 bases, with 15 bases left between them. Germline loops: CDR1 MNHEY, CDR2 SVGEGT. CDR3: CASSHGLGRPQHF. The CDR3 region has the DNA TGTGCCAGCAGCCACGGACTGGGTCGGCCCCAGCATTTT.

V usage is TRBV20-1 and J usage is TRBJ1-4; D remains ambiguous. The CDR3 is made up of 11 amino acids. V lost 6 bases to trimming and J lost 11 bases, with 13 bases between them. CDR1 and CDR2 (germline): DFQATT, SNEGSKA (reference sequence). The CDR3 DNA reads as TGCAGTGCCCCTGAGGCAGGCAAACTGTTTTTT. This gives the protein CSAPEAGKLFF.

There are many counts of this clonotype. The chain joins TRBV29-1 to TRBJ2-7, with D possibly matching TRBD1 (7 bases). The CDR3 runs to 13 residues. Germline loops: CDR1 SQVTM, CDR2 ANQGSEA. Trimming removed 0 bases from V and 5 bases from J, with 11 bases in between. CDR3 nucleotide sequence: TGCAGCGTTGAAGAAGGCAGGGGGGACGAGCAGTACTTC. Translated, it gives CSVEEGRGDEQYF.

The genes are TRBV24-1 and TRBJ2-3; TRBD1 matches 10 bases. The trim removed 5 bases at V and 3 bases at J, leaving 7 bases unmatched. This CDR3 spans 16 amino acids. Germline-derived CDR1 and CDR2 are KGHDR and SFDVKD. Here the CDR3 reads CATSGGQGRSTDTQYF. The DNA for the CDR3 is TGTGCCACCAGTGGGGGACAGGGGCGCTCGACAGATACGCAGTATTTT.

The chain recombines TRBV4-1 with TRBJ1-4, with TRBD1 matching over 7 bases. Germline V gene data show CDR1 as MGHRA and CDR2 as YSYEKL. The junction had 7 bases not matched to a gene; V was cut back by 2 bases and J by 7 bases. The CDR3 spans 15 residues. CDR3 sequence: CASSQLGTVFEKLFF. The CDR3 DNA follows: TGCGCCAGCAGCCAACTTGGGACAGTATTTGAAAAACTGTTTTTT.

This clonotype showed up just a few times. As DNA, the CDR3 is TGTGCCAGCTCACCAGAGTGGGAGTATGGCTACACCTTC. Its protein is CASSPEWEYGYTF. The chain couples TRBV18 to TRBJ1-2; D gene ambiguous. Germline V gives CDR1 KGHSH, CDR2 LQKENI. Between the trimmed V and J ends, which lost 2 bases and 5 bases, there was a span of 9 bases. There are 13 residues in the CDR3.

This clonotype was seen more than once but under ten times. The gene calls are TRBV6-2 or TRBV6-3 and TRBJ2-1; 10 bases align to TRBD2. Germline lookup yields CDR1 MNHEY and CDR2 SVGEGT. Unmatched junction bases numbered 9, after V lost 7 bases and J lost 3 bases. CDR3 length: 16 residues. As DNA, the CDR3 is TGTGCCAGCACGGCTAGCGGGAGTGGTGTCTACAATGAGCAGTTCTTC. Protein: CASTASGSGVYNEQFF.

V and J are TRBV6-5 and TRBJ2-7; D is uncertain. Trimming took 7 bases from V and 1 from J, leaving 14 bases between them. This CDR3 spans 14 amino acids. Per germline, CDR1 MNHEY and CDR2 SVGAGI. In nucleotides, the CDR3 is TGTGCCAGCACTCCCACTCGTTCATCCTACGAGCAGTACTTC. It encodes CASTPTRSSYEQYF.

V is TRBV12-3 or TRBV12-4 and J is TRBJ1-1, with D unresolved. Trimming removed 2 bases at V and 8 bases at J, with 9 bases between. The CDR3 loop spans 12 amino acids. The CDR3 here is CASSLSAGEAFF. The CDR3, as DNA: TGTGCCAGCAGTTTAAGTGCAGGAGAAGCTTTCTTT.

This clonotype occurred a few times. The chain employs TRBV5-1 and TRBJ2-7; 9 bases align to TRBD2. Germline CDR1 SGHRS, CDR2 YFSETQ. CDR3 length: 18 residues. With 0 bases clipped from V and 2 bases from J, the junction kept 12 bases outside the gene matches. CDR3 residues: CASSLGAPGLASPYEQYF. The CDR3 DNA sequence: TGCGCCAGCAGCTTGGGGGCACCGGGACTAGCATCCCCCTACGAGCAGTACTTC.

This clonotype showed up just a few times. This chain uses TRBV6-2 or TRBV6-3 with TRBJ1-5, with D hard to call. Trimming pared 4 bases from V and 6 bases from J, leaving 16 bases between. This CDR3 region has 15 residues. The V gene's germline CDR1 is MNHEY and CDR2 SVGEGT. CDR3 bases: TGTGCCAGCAGTTGGGCGAGCAAGGCAGGTCAGCCCCAGCATTTT. Its translation is CASSWASKAGQPQHF.

Remarks on this clonotype: This may be a read error: a much more frequent sequence differs by one nucleotide. This rearrangement joins TRBV5-1 to TRBJ2-1, with D possibly matching TRBD1 (5 bases). The germline V gene has CDR1 SGHRS and CDR2 YFSETQ. The CDR3 spans 14 residues. The CDR3 loop reads CAGSLGQNTDEQFF. For the CDR3, the DNA is TGCGCCGGCAGCTTGGGGCAGAATACGGATGAGCAGTTCTTC. Filled out from reference TRBV5-1 and TRBJ2-1, the complete variable domain reads KAGVTQTPRYLIKTRGQQVTLSCSPISGHRSVSWYQQTPGQGLQFLFEYFSETQRNKGNFPGRFSGRQFSNSRSEMNVSTLELGDSALYLCAGSLGQNTDEQFFGPGTRLTVL.

J is TRBJ1-5 and V is TRBV24-1; 7 bases fit TRBD1. The CDR3 loop spans 14 amino acids. V gave up 4 bases and J gave up 6 bases; unmatched junction bases: 5. In germline, CDR1 is KGHDR, CDR2 SFDVKD. The CDR3 loop is CATSENSGGQPQHF. CDR3 nucleotide sequence: TGTGCCACCAGTGAAAACTCAGGGGGTCAGCCCCAGCATTTT.

This clonotype showed up just a few times. The chain uses TRBV29-1 and TRBJ2-3, with D tentatively TRBD2 (6 bases). The CDR3 extends over 12 amino acids. In germline, CDR1 is SQVTM, CDR2 ANQGSEA. Trimming cost V 5 bases and J 5 bases, with 11 bases left between them. The CDR3, as DNA: TGCAGCGTTCATTGGCGGGGAGATACGCAGTATTTT. It yields the protein CSVHWRGDTQYF.

The chain employs TRBV21-1 and TRBJ2-1; the table's D call, TRBD1, was not checked against the DNA. TRBV21-1 is a documented pseudogene. The CDR3 has 17 residues. CDR3: CASQQRGEPSSYNEQFF. The CDR3 nucleotides are TGTGCCAGCCAGCAGCGAGGGGAGCCAAGCTCCTACAATGAGCAGTTCTTC.

This clonotype was observed a handful of times. The genes are TRBV24-1 and TRBJ2-5; D uncertain. Gene TRBJ2-1 matches the end of the DNA better, so the J call may be wrong. Germline CDR1 and CDR2: KGHDR and SFDVKD. The CDR3 consists of 15 residues. DNA of the CDR3: TGTGCCACCAGTGATCCTCGACTGTACCAAGAGACCCAGTTCTTC. Protein sequence: CATSDPRLYQETQFF.

V is TRBV10-3 and J is TRBJ1-5, with a possible D match to TRBD1 (6 bases). The CDR3 runs to 13 residues. V was trimmed by 10 bases and J by 8 bases, leaving 18 bases between them. Germline CDR1 ENHRY, CDR2 SYGVKD. The CDR3 protein is CATRTVPGEPQHF. The CDR3 nucleotides read TGTGCCACCAGGACAGTCCCTGGGGAGCCCCAGCATTTT.

This chain connects TRBV7-9 to TRBJ1-5; D is unclear. CDR1 and CDR2 (germline): SEHNR, FQNEAQ (reference sequence). CDR3 length: 12 residues. The ends were cut back, 8 bases at V and 1 base at J, with 6 bases in the middle. The CDR3 coding sequence is TGTGCCAGCGAGCAGAGCAATCAGCCCCAGCATTTT. It yields the protein CASEQSNQPQHF.

This clonotype came up many times. J is TRBJ1-6 and V is TRBV6-6; D unclear. Trimming removed 2 bases at V and 4 bases at J, with 6 bases between. CDR3 length equals 14 residues. CDR1 and CDR2 from the germline V gene are MNHNY and SVGAGI (reference sequence). The DNA of the CDR3 is TGTGCCAGCAGTTACGACCGTTATAATTCACCCCTCCACTTT. Its protein is CASSYDRYNSPLHF.

A few counts support this clonotype. This rearrangement joins TRBV20-1 to TRBJ2-1; TRBD1 agrees at 12 bases. The CDR3 runs to 15 residues. The junction had 5 bases not matched to a gene; V was cut back by 2 bases and J by 6 bases. The germline V gene has CDR1 DFQATT and CDR2 SNEGSKA (reference sequence). DNA for the CDR3: TGCAGTGCTAGATTCGGGACAGGGGGCTTCAATGAGCAGTTCTTC. It codes for CSARFGTGGFNEQFF.

This clonotype was counted a few times. The genes are TRBV7-3 and TRBJ2-7, with D maybe TRBD1 (6 bases). The CDR3 is made up of 14 amino acids. Trimming removed 5 bases at V and 5 bases at J, with 16 bases between. The germline V gene encodes CDR1 SGHTA and CDR2 FQGTGA. CDR3 protein: CASSLGGLRNEQYF. The CDR3 DNA is TGTGCCAGCAGCCTAGGGGGTTTGAGGAACGAGCAGTACTTC.

This chain links TRBV6-6 with TRBJ2-5, with D tentatively TRBD2 (5 bases). With 0 bases removed from V and 2 bases from J, the gap between germline ends came to 7 bases. Germline V gene lookup returns CDR1 MNHNY and CDR2 SVGAGI (reference sequence). This CDR3 is 14 amino acids long. The CDR3 sequence is CASSYSEAQETQYF. The CDR3 DNA reads as TGTGCCAGCAGTTACTCGGAGGCGCAAGAGACCCAGTACTTC.

The sample holds a few counts of this clonotype. The chain has TRBV5-1 and TRBJ2-4, with D hard to call. The germline V gene has CDR1 SGHRS and CDR2 YFSETQ. This CDR3 has 16 residues. With 0 bases removed from V and 3 bases from J, the gap between germline ends came to 13 bases. CDR3 sequence (DNA): TGCGCCAGCAGCTTGGTTTCCGGGTATGACAAAAACATTCAGTACTTC. Translating gives CASSLVSGYDKNIQYF.

This clonotype occurred many times. J is TRBJ2-5 and V is TRBV29-1; D not resolved. This CDR3 has 12 residues. V was trimmed by 7 bases and J by 1 base, leaving 10 bases between them. Germline lookup yields CDR1 SQVTM and CDR2 ANQGSEA. The CDR3 DNA reads TGCAGCGCCGGGCCAGCCCAAGAGACCCAGTACTTC. Translation gives CSAGPAQETQYF.